This T cell receptor (beta chain) is from a study of T cells in Graves' hyperthyroidism and ophthalmopathy (dated by TCRdb to the late 2010s). In terms of the full investigation: Peripheral blood samples were taken at initial diagnosis, before any treatment was given. TCR V-J signatures able to tell the groups apart were searched for in a discovery cohort of 90 to 100 patients, of whom more than 40 had Graves' ophthalmopathy and about 55 had stable Graves' hyperthyroidism. Prospective prediction of ophthalmopathy was tested in an independent validation cohort of fewer than 20 hyperthyroidism patients and 15 to 17 patients who later progressed to ophthalmopathy. The approximately 98 discovery patients were randomly divided into training and test sets at a 7:3 ratio. The study also compared thyroid tissue and blood T-cell repertoires from roughly six Graves' hyperthyroidism patients. Once sampling was done, hyperthyroidism patients were given methimazole at a starting dose of 30 mg daily, whereas ophthalmopathy patients were given high-dose intravenous methylprednisolone. The paper describes TCR Vbeta CDR3 sequencing of 120 to 150 peripheral blood samples, made up of 43 ophthalmopathy patients, approximately 73 hyperthyroidism patients and 17 progressor patients.

CDR1 is given as MNHEY and CDR2 as SVGAGI, both from the germline V gene. Trimming costs V 1 base and J 2 bases, and their ends lie 12 bases apart. From the cysteine up to the phenylalanine, the CDR3 has a length of 16 residues. The kept DNA is CDR3 alone, 48 bases in frame from the first base. The TCR beta CDR3 regions were amplified from RNA transcripts. For the first round of RT-PCR on the TCR CDR3, the HTBI primer set was used together with the Qiagen OneStep RT-PCR kit. A second multiplex PCR round built the libraries, followed by size selection and purification. The libraries were sequenced on an Illumina HiSeq2000 using paired-end 100 bp reads. Concerning the study's data processing: SOAPnuke was used to process the raw data, removing reads that contained adapters or uncalled bases, had a mean Phred below 15, or lacked an exact match to the constant primer or identifier. High-quality paired reads were merged with COPE v1.2.5, and unique nucleotide sequences were defined as clonotypes. MiTCR v1.1 was used to align the clonotypes against IMGT TRBV, TRBD and TRBJ reference segments. The analysis was restricted to V-J combinations with a frequency above 0.0001, which together covered 99.2% of the repertoires. A TCS score was defined as the ratio of F50 (clonal expansion) to E x V (chaos), with BLOSUM62-based TCRdist applied between CDR3 peptides within each V-J. Welch's t-statistics and random forest reduced fewer than 550 V-J features to 13, which were used in a naive Bayes classifier (R e1071). TCRdb reworked the public reads: Q25 trimming with fastp, MiXCR clone assembly, productive beta chains retained. Under each unique CDR3 protein, matching rows form one entry showing the most common genes and DNA. It is TCRdb's table, rather than the study itself, that gives the V and J calls and clone size. Across this sample there are approximately 430,000 distinct CDR3 sequences, with around 15% seen only once. The top ten hold 13% of the sample.

Ophthalmopathy patients had moderately to severely active disease, with a Clinical Activity Score of 3 or more, a NOSPECS grade of 4 or more, and a disease duration of less than 3 months. The study excluded patients with uncontrolled infections, other autoimmune diseases, pregnancy or lactation. Diagnoses were established on the basis of clinical symptoms, serum thyroxine and TRAb, thyroid ultrasound, and orbital computed tomography. Ficoll-Paque density gradient centrifugation was used to isolate PBMCs from about 10 ml of fresh peripheral blood. Trizol reagent was used to extract total RNA, and RNA quality was then checked on an Agilent 2100 Bioanalyzer. In this sample, this clonotype turned up many times. Its specific antigen is unknown. One base away there is no much larger clone; base qualities are not given. The investigation overall reported the following: During validation, the model predicted progression to ophthalmopathy a median of approximately 7 months ahead of onset, with almost 71% sensitivity and more than 72% specificity. Ophthalmopathy was separated from stable hyperthyroidism by a 13 V-J signature model, with roughly 88% sensitivity and around 81% specificity obtained in cross-validation and 80%/75% obtained in testing. Most expanded thyroid clonotypes (frequency above 0.001) were also detected in blood, a finding suggesting that blood repertoires may reflect thyroid immune responses. Sample size was not statistically predetermined, and blinding of investigators to group allocation was not performed.

The chain is made from TRBV6-5 and TRBJ1-3; a tentative D call is TRBD1 (5 bases match). The sample consisted of blood. This TCR derives from a man younger than 35 with Graves' ophthalmopathy. The nucleotides are TGTGCCAGCAGTTACTTGGTTACAGGTCCTGGAAACACCATATATTTT. It is translated as CASSYLVTGPGNTIYF.